The 19 T cell receptor beta chains in this list originate from one sample, sequenced in a study of T cell changes during pregnancy in multiple sclerosis. The protocol was immunoSEQ multiplex PCR, while the TCRdb copy is restricted to in-frame clones and leaves out a portion. The data show 35,000 to 50,000 clones, roughly 87% seen once. The specimen was CD4+ T cells from peripheral blood mononuclear cells, collected after pregnancy. Source of these receptors: a female donor with multiple sclerosis, enrolled in a pregnancy study.

The V call is TRBV12-5, the J call TRBJ1-2, with D maybe TRBD1 (6 bases). V dropped 1 base and J dropped 8 bases, with 14 bases sitting between them. Germline V CDR1 and CDR2: LGHNT, FRNRAP. This CDR3 comprises 14 residues. CDR3 in amino acids: CASGLGLTGRGYTF. The CDR3 nucleotides are TGTGCTAGTGGTTTGGGCCTAACAGGGCGAGGCTACACCTTC.

This chain uses TRBV18 with TRBJ2-7; D not certain. Germline CDR1 is KGHSH and CDR2 is LQKENI. The CDR3 totals 13 residues. Trimming pared 5 bases from V and 3 bases from J, leaving 11 bases between. This CDR3 reads CASSDLDGYEQYF. DNA of the CDR3: TGTGCCAGCTCAGACTTAGACGGCTACGAGCAGTACTTC.

The chain has TRBV15 and TRBJ1-1; TRBD1 is a possible D gene (6 bases). The CDR3 contains 14 residues. The V and J ends lost 3 bases and 1 base respectively, with 9 bases between them. Germline V gene sequence: CDR1 LNHNV, CDR2 YYDKDF (reference sequence). The CDR3 DNA sequence: TGTGCCACCAGCAGGGCGGGGGCGAACACTGAAGCTTTCTTT. Protein sequence: CATSRAGANTEAFF.

This chain uses TRBV2 with TRBJ1-1; D unresolved. The CDR3 runs 10 residues. V was trimmed by 8 bases and J by 7 bases, leaving 8 bases between them. Germline CDR1 and CDR2: SNHLY and FYNNEI. In DNA, the CDR3 is TGTGCCAGCGGGGAGTATGAAGCTTTCTTT. Translation: CASGEYEAFF. The complete variable domain, with remaining parts taken from reference TRBV2 and TRBJ1-1, reads EPEVTQTPSHQVTQMGQEVILRCVPISNHLYFYWYRQILGQKVEFLVSFYNNEISEKSEIFDDQFSVERPDGSNFTLKIRSTKLEDSAMYFCASGEYEAFFGQGTRLTVV.

The chain is built from TRBV6-5 and TRBJ2-5, with D unresolved. Germline CDR1 and CDR2: MNHEY and SVGAGI. Deletions cut 0 bases from V and 3 bases from J, with 11 bases between. The CDR3 spans 15 residues. CDR3 residues: CASSYSWASKETQYF. The CDR3 DNA follows: TGTGCCAGCAGTTACTCGTGGGCCAGCAAAGAGACCCAGTACTTC.

The rearrangement uses TRBV5-1 and TRBJ2-2, with 7 bases aligning to TRBD1. The V and J ends lost 3 bases and 1 base, in that order; junction bases with no gene match: 3. The CDR3 is made up of 15 amino acids. Germline V gene lookup returns CDR1 SGHRS and CDR2 YFSETQ. The CDR3 sequence is CASSSGQWNTGELFF. As DNA, the CDR3 is TGCGCCAGCAGCTCGGGACAGTGGAACACCGGGGAGCTGTTTTTT.

The chain combines TRBV5-5 with TRBJ1-2, with 8 bases aligning to TRBD1. The junction had 13 bases not matched to a gene; V was cut back by 5 bases and J by 7 bases. CDR1 and CDR2 (germline): SGHKS, YYEKEE (reference sequence). This CDR3 is built from 15 residues. The CDR3 spells CASRVGTGLVGGYTF. DNA of the CDR3: TGTGCCAGCAGGGTGGGGACAGGTCTCGTCGGTGGCTACACCTTC. The entire variable domain, with the rest obtained from reference TRBV5-5 and TRBJ1-2, is as follows: DAGVTQSPTHLIKTRGQQVTLRCSPISGHKSVSWYQQVLGQGPQFIFQYYEKEERGRGNFPDRFSARQFPNYSSELNVNALLLGDSALYLCASRVGTGLVGGYTFGSGTRLTVV.

The V and J genes are TRBV27 and TRBJ2-7; TRBD2 matches at 13 bases. The ends lost 8 bases at V and 3 bases at J; junction bases unmatched: 7. CDR1 and CDR2 (germline): MNHEY, SMNVEV (reference sequence). This CDR3 comprises 15 residues. This CDR3 is CASSTGTSGVYEQYF. In DNA form, the CDR3 reads TGTGCCAGCTCTACCGGGACTAGCGGGGTCTACGAGCAGTACTTC.

This clone was found once. The chain is built from TRBV9 and TRBJ2-5, with D maybe TRBD1 (7 bases). This CDR3 comprises 18 residues. The germline CDR1 and CDR2 sequences are SGDLS and YYNGEE. V dropped 5 bases and J dropped 3 bases, with 26 bases sitting between them. CDR3 DNA sequence: TGTGCCAGCAGTCAAGGAGAGGGGACAGCGGGCTTAAAAGAGACCCAGTACTTC. Translation gives CASSQGEGTAGLKETQYF.

The chain combines TRBV2 with TRBJ2-1, with D maybe TRBD2 (5 bases). Looked up from germline, CDR1 is SNHLY and CDR2 is FYNNEI. V dropped 3 bases and J dropped 8 bases, with 8 bases sitting between them. This CDR3 has 12 amino acids. The CDR3 reads CASSDAADEQFF. CDR3 nucleotides: TGTGCCAGCAGTGACGCAGCGGATGAGCAGTTCTTC.

The chain combines TRBV5-6 with TRBJ2-1; D perhaps matches TRBD2 (5 bases). The CDR3 has 14 residues. V lost 6 bases to trimming and J lost 4 bases, with 14 bases between them. Germline V CDR1 and CDR2: SGHDT, YYEEEE. CDR3 residues: CASNSGSLYNEQFF. The CDR3 bases are TGTGCCAGCAACTCGGGGAGCTTATACAATGAGCAGTTCTTC. Using reference TRBV5-6 and TRBJ2-1 for the parts outside the CDR3, the full variable domain is DAGVTQSPTHLIKTRGQQVTLRCSPKSGHDTVSWYQQALGQGPQFIFQYYEEEERQRGNFPDRFSGHQFPNYSSELNVNALLLGDSALYLCASNSGSLYNEQFFGPGTRLTVL.

This sequence joins TRBV6-5 and TRBJ2-1; D gene uncertain. Germline V gene sequence: CDR1 MNHEY, CDR2 SVGAGI. Trimming stripped 6 bases from V and 0 bases from J, with 12 bases between. The CDR3 has 15 residues. The CDR3 is CASRVADGSYNEQFF. CDR3 bases: TGTGCCAGCAGAGTAGCAGACGGCTCCTACAATGAGCAGTTCTTC.

This clone has a single count. This chain uses TRBV10-2 with TRBJ1-3; TRBD1 aligns across 8 bases. The CDR3 length is 15 residues. J lost 4 bases, V lost 6 bases, and 8 bases had no gene match. From germline, CDR1 is WSHSY and CDR2 SAAADI. CDR3 loop: CASSPLRGPGNTIYF. In DNA form, the CDR3 reads TGCGCCAGCAGCCCGCTCAGGGGGCCGGGAAACACCATATATTTT.

The V call is TRBV30, the J call TRBJ2-7; the D is unclear. Germline V CDR1 and CDR2: GTSNPN, SVGIG (reference sequence). The CDR3 runs to 14 residues. Between the trimmed V and J ends, which lost 0 bases and 4 bases, there was a span of 13 bases. CDR3 in amino acids: CAWSVGLWAYEQYF. DNA of the CDR3: TGTGCCTGGAGTGTCGGTTTATGGGCGTACGAGCAGTACTTC.

The chain carries TRBV5-7 and TRBJ1-6; weak D call: TRBD1 (5 bases). TRBV5-7 counts as an open reading frame of uncertain function. Trimming removed 2 bases from V and 12 bases from J, with 12 bases in between. CDR3 size: 13 residues. CDR3 bases: TGTGCCAGCAGCTTATCCTTGGGGGGACCCCTCCACTTT. The encoded protein is CASSLSLGGPLHF.

CDR3 nucleotide sequence: TGTGCCAGCAGCCACCCCGGGACTAGGGGCACAGATACGCAGTATTTT. Protein product: CASSHPGTRGTDTQYF. This chain joins TRBV5-4 and TRBJ2-3; TRBD2 aligns across 8 bases. The V gene's germline CDR1 is SGHNT and CDR2 YYREEE (reference sequence). The trim removed 4 bases at V and 1 base at J, leaving 8 bases unmatched. The length of the CDR3 is 16 residues. Together with reference TRBV5-4 and TRBJ2-3, the CDR3 gives the full variable domain: ETGVTQSPTHLIKTRGQQVTLRCSSQSGHNTVSWYQQALGQGPQFIFQYYREEENGRGNFPPRFSGLQFPNYSSELNVNALELDDSALYLCASSHPGTRGTDTQYFGPGTRLTVL.

V is TRBV15 and J is TRBJ2-4, with D maybe TRBD2 (7 bases). The germline CDR1 and CDR2 sequences are LNHNV and YYDKDF (reference sequence). CDR3 length equals 14 residues. The V and J ends lost 1 base and 8 bases respectively, with 12 bases between them. This CDR3 is CATSRAGGVDIQYF. DNA for the CDR3: TGTGCCACCAGCAGAGCGGGGGGCGTGGACATTCAGTACTTC.

The chain links TRBV4-2 to TRBJ2-5; 7 bases match TRBD2. CDR1 is LGHNA, CDR2 YNFKEQ, per germline. After removal of 6 bases from V and 5 bases from J, the junction contained 9 bases not matched to a gene. The CDR3 totals 14 residues. CDR3 coding DNA: TGTGCCAGCAGTTACCAGCGGGGAGAGGAGACCCAGTACTTC. This encodes CASSYQRGEETQYF.

This chain joins TRBV19 and TRBJ1-1; the D gene is possibly TRBD1 (5 bases). This CDR3 is 14 amino acids long. V lost 4 bases and J 0 bases, leaving 9 bases between the germline ends. Germline CDR1 and CDR2: LNHDA and SQIVND (reference sequence). The CDR3 nucleotides read TGTGCCAGTAGTAGACAGTCCATGAACACTGAAGCTTTCTTT. It codes for CASSRQSMNTEAFF.